The 10 T cell receptor beta chains reported below all come from one sample, sequenced in a study of cytomegalovirus exposure and HLA in healthy donors. The assay was immunoSEQ multiplex PCR, and TCRdb's table has in-frame clones only and misses some. The table has about 140,000 clones, roughly 90% seen once; the top ten hold about 2.8%. The sequencing input was PBMCs. The receptors originated from a man younger than 35 in good health and CMV-seronegative.

The chain combines TRBV7-9 with TRBJ1-1; 9 bases agree with TRBD1. The CDR3 extends over 13 amino acids. With V trimmed by 5 bases and J by 4 bases, 2 bases remained unmatched. Germline values: CDR1 SEHNR, CDR2 FQNEAQ (reference sequence). In nucleotides, the CDR3 is TGTGCCAGCAGCCCGACAGGGGGCACTGAAGCTTTCTTT. Translating it yields CASSPTGGTEAFF.

This chain joins TRBV28 and TRBJ1-5, with TRBD1 matching over 7 bases. The CDR3 extends over 14 amino acids. The trim removed 5 bases at V and 2 bases at J, leaving 3 bases unmatched. Germline V CDR1 and CDR2: MDHEN, SYDVKM. The CDR3 bases are TGTGCCAGCAGTACAGGGGTCGGCAATCAGCCCCAGCATTTT. Its protein is CASSTGVGNQPQHF.

The V gene is TRBV28, the J gene TRBJ2-3; 9 positions agree with TRBD2. V trimming: 5 bases; J trimming: 2 bases; junction bases outside the gene matches: 8. The CDR3 extends over 16 amino acids. In germline, CDR1 is MDHEN, CDR2 SYDVKM. This chain's CDR3 is CASSPLWTSVTDTQYF. Here the CDR3 DNA reads TGTGCCAGCAGTCCCCTATGGACTAGCGTCACAGATACGCAGTATTTT.

This clone was picked up a small number of times. V is TRBV6-5 and J is TRBJ2-5; D is uncertain. The CDR3 spans 12 residues. Between the trimmed V and J ends, which lost 8 bases and 0 bases, there was a span of 7 bases. Germline V gene data show CDR1 as MNHEY and CDR2 as SVGAGI. The CDR3 DNA reads as TGTGCCAGCGGCCTGAACCAAGAGACCCAGTACTTC. This translates into CASGLNQETQYF.

This chain connects TRBV5-1 to TRBJ1-4; weak D call: TRBD1 (5 bases). CDR3 length: 15 amino acids. Trimming removed 4 bases at V and 6 bases at J, with 16 bases between. CDR1 and CDR2 from the germline V gene are SGHRS and YFSETQ. The CDR3 nucleotides read TGCGCCAGCAGCCCCTCGAATGGGGGGGATGAAAAACTGTTTTTT. This codes for CASSPSNGGDEKLFF.

CDR3 nucleotide sequence: TGTGCCAGCTCACCTCAATCCCGAGGAGCTTTCTTT. Translating gives CASSPQSRGAFF. The chain has TRBV18 and TRBJ1-1, with no clear D. The CDR3 is made up of 12 amino acids. Trimming shortened V by 3 bases and J by 10 bases, and 12 bases separated the two germline ends. Germline-derived CDR1 and CDR2 are KGHSH and LQKENI.

The chain employs TRBV28 and TRBJ2-1, with TRBD2 matching 9 bases. The germline CDR1 and CDR2 sequences are MDHEN and SYDVKM. The CDR3 covers 16 residues. The junction had 3 bases not matched to a gene; V was cut back by 2 bases and J by 1 base. The CDR3 DNA reads as TGTGCCAGCAGTTTAACGGGACTAGCATCCTACAATGAGCAGTTCTTC. It translates to CASSLTGLASYNEQFF.

The J gene is TRBJ1-5, the V gene TRBV7-9, with TRBD1 as a possible D gene (5 bases). Trimming pared 0 bases from V and 4 bases from J, leaving 13 bases between. CDR3 length equals 16 residues. The V gene's germline CDR1 is SEHNR and CDR2 FQNEAQ (reference sequence). CDR3 sequence reads: CASSLASGGTNQPQHF. The CDR3 DNA sequence: TGTGCCAGCAGCTTAGCGAGCGGGGGAACTAATCAGCCCCAGCATTTT.

V is TRBV18 and J is TRBJ1-2; 7 nucleotides match TRBD1. CDR1 is KGHSH, CDR2 LQKENI, per germline. This CDR3 has 15 amino acids. Losses at the gene ends were 2 bases for V and 3 bases for J; bases not matched to a gene: 6. The DNA for the CDR3 is TGTGCCAGCTCACCAGGCGGACAGGCACACTATGGCTACACCTTC. Translated, it gives CASSPGGQAHYGYTF.

V usage is TRBV6-6 and J usage is TRBJ1-2; 7 bases line up with TRBD1. V lost 0 bases and J lost 3; bases outside the gene matches: 4. Germline V gives CDR1 MNHNY, CDR2 SVGAGI (reference sequence). There are 15 residues in the CDR3. Here the CDR3 reads CASSYSRQGDYGYTF. CDR3 DNA: TGTGCCAGCAGTTACTCGAGGCAGGGGGACTATGGCTACACCTTC.